This T cell receptor beta chain was documented in a study of T-cell reconstitution after alpha-beta-depleted transplantation in children. For TCRbeta, the library was prepared with unique molecular identifiers. MiXCR, applied by TCRdb to the PCR reads, yields one record per CDR3 protein. The table shows hundreds of thousands of distinct CDR3 sequences, with about an eighth occurring only once. This clonotype turned up a few times. Sequencing used PBMCs from the stem cell graft donor, obtained from the stem cell graft. The receptor was derived from a human donor who donated a stem cell graft to a child with combined immunodeficiency.

CDR3 region: CASSRTYRTGGAETQYF. The CDR3 nucleotides are TGTGCCAGCAGCCGCACCTACCGGACAGGGGGCGCGGAGACCCAGTACTTC. This chain links TRBV6-1 with TRBJ2-5; TRBD1 agrees at 11 bases. This CDR3 is 17 amino acids long. V lost 6 bases, J lost 5 bases, and 14 bases stayed unmatched. The germline CDR1 and CDR2 sequences are MNHNS and SASEGT.